The 5 T cell receptor beta chains listed next were all sequenced from one sample in a study of blood T cell repertoires in COVID-19. The assay was immunoSEQ multiplex PCR, and TCRdb's table has in-frame clones only and misses some. Of 210,000 or so clones listed, 88% are singletons. The specimen sequenced was peripheral blood. The source of these receptors is a woman aged 55-70 years with acute or convalescent COVID-19.

The gene calls are TRBV6-6 and TRBJ2-1; TRBD1 agrees at 8 bases. Unmatched junction bases numbered 10, after V lost 6 bases and J lost 0 bases. This CDR3 is 17 amino acids long. CDR1 MNHNY and CDR2 SVGAGI come from the germline V gene (reference sequence). Written as DNA, the CDR3 is TGTGCCAGCAGCCGAACGAGGACAGGGAGCTCCTACAATGAGCAGTTCTTC. Residues: CASSRTRTGSSYNEQFF.

V gene TRBV19 combines with J gene TRBJ2-7; 10 nucleotides agree with TRBD1. The length of the CDR3 is 12 residues. The V gene's germline CDR1 is LNHDA and CDR2 SQIVND (reference sequence). With 9 bases clipped from V and 4 bases from J, the junction kept 3 bases outside the gene matches. CDR3 in amino acids: CASRGQGYEQYF. CDR3 sequence (DNA): TGTGCCAGCAGGGGACAGGGGTACGAGCAGTACTTC.

The V and J genes are TRBV7-2 and TRBJ1-1, with 7 bases aligning to TRBD1. The CDR3 has 13 residues. Germline lookup yields CDR1 SGHTA and CDR2 FQGNSA. J gave up 8 bases and V 0 bases, and 3 bases lay outside the gene matches. The CDR3: CASSLARTGEAFF. In DNA form, the CDR3 reads TGTGCCAGCAGCTTAGCCCGGACAGGCGAAGCTTTCTTT. The full variable domain, with the rest looked up from reference TRBV7-2 and TRBJ1-1, is GAGVSQSPSNKVTEKGKDVELRCDPISGHTALYWYRQSLGQGLEFLIYFQGNSAPDKSGLPSDRFSAERTGGSVSTLTIQRTQQEDSAVYLCASSLARTGEAFFGQGTRLTVV.

The CDR3: CASSSPGNGNTIYF. CDR3 nucleotides: TGTGCCAGTAGTTCCCCAGGGAATGGAAACACCATATATTTT. The genes are TRBV19 and TRBJ1-3; D may be TRBD1 (5 bases). Germline V gene sequence: CDR1 LNHDA, CDR2 SQIVND (reference sequence). V lost 5 bases to trimming and J lost 3 bases, with 11 bases between them. CDR3 size: 14 residues.

This chain uses TRBV15 with TRBJ1-2, with no clear D. The CDR3 is 11 residues long. Germline V lookup: CDR1 LNHNV, CDR2 YYDKDF (reference sequence). V was clipped by 5 bases and J by 10 bases, with 11 bases between them. CDR3 DNA: TGTGCCACCAGCGGGTTCCGGGACTACACCTTC. Its translation: CATSGFRDYTF.